Presented here are 28 T cell receptor beta chains from one specimen sequenced in a study of cytomegalovirus exposure and HLA in healthy donors. PCR involved 60 Vbeta and 13 Jbeta primers. Profiling relied on immunoSEQ multiplex PCR, and the TCRdb table lists in-frame clones only, not all of them. This sample has around 170,000 clones, with roughly 80% found just once. The material sequenced was PBMCs. Receptors originate from a man in his forties or fifties in good health and CMV-seronegative.

This sequence joins TRBV6-5 and TRBJ1-2; D not certain. CDR1 MNHEY and CDR2 SVGAGI come from the germline V gene. The CDR3 runs to 14 residues. V shed 6 bases and J shed 4 bases, with 15 bases lying between them. Here the CDR3 DNA reads TGTGCCAGCAGCCAAACCGGGGTCGGCTATGGCTACACCTTC. Amino acid sequence: CASSQTGVGYGYTF.

This chain uses TRBV6-5 with TRBJ1-5; 7 bases align to TRBD1. Germline loops: CDR1 MNHEY, CDR2 SVGAGI. CDR3 size: 15 residues. V gave up 0 bases and J gave up 7 bases; unmatched junction bases: 6. The CDR3 loop reads CASSYSKGAGQPQHF. The CDR3 DNA is TGTGCCAGCAGTTACTCGAAGGGGGCCGGGCAGCCCCAGCATTTT.

The rearrangement joins TRBV2 to TRBJ2-3; 10 bases align to TRBD1. The trim removed 8 bases at V and 3 bases at J, leaving 5 bases unmatched. CDR3 length: 14 residues. Germline lookup yields CDR1 SNHLY and CDR2 FYNNEI. The CDR3: CASHRDRGTDTQYF. CDR3 nucleotide sequence: TGTGCCAGCCACCGGGACAGGGGAACAGATACGCAGTATTTT.

The rearrangement joins TRBV30 to TRBJ1-5, with 11 bases lining up with TRBD1. Germline lookup yields CDR1 GTSNPN and CDR2 SVGIG (reference sequence). V dropped 4 bases and J dropped 2; count of bases not matched to a gene: 7. The CDR3 has 16 amino acids. The CDR3 region has the DNA TGTGCCTGGATTTGGACAGGGGGCAAACGCAATCAGCCCCAGCATTTT. It translates to CAWIWTGGKRNQPQHF.

This chain links TRBV11-3 with TRBJ2-5, with D maybe TRBD1 (6 bases). The DNA end lines up better with TRBJ2-7; the J call may be wrong. The CDR3 extends over 13 amino acids. Looked up from germline, CDR1 is SGHNT and CDR2 is YENEEA. The CDR3 spells CASSTRSGVEQYF. The CDR3 DNA reads TGTGCCAGCAGCACGCGTTCAGGGGTCGAGCAGTACTTC.

J is TRBJ1-4 and V is TRBV7-2, with unresolved D. This CDR3 is built from 14 residues. Germline lookup yields CDR1 SGHTA and CDR2 FQGNSA. Trimming took off 6 bases at V and 8 bases at J, with 16 bases between the two ends. CDR3 region: CASSTDLGGEKLFF. As DNA, the CDR3 is TGTGCCAGCAGTACCGACCTTGGCGGGGAAAAACTGTTTTTT.

This chain links TRBV6-6 with TRBJ2-1; tentative D call: TRBD1 (8 bases). V was cut by 6 bases and J by 5 bases, with 20 bases left in between. The germline CDR1 and CDR2 sequences are MNHNY and SVGAGI (reference sequence). CDR3 length equals 16 residues. CDR3 sequence: CASSPHGGTGDNEQFF. The DNA of the CDR3 is TGTGCCAGCAGCCCCCACGGGGGGACAGGAGACAATGAGCAGTTCTTC.

The rearrangement joins TRBV6-5 to TRBJ2-7, with D possibly matching TRBD1 (5 bases). The CDR3 spans 12 residues. V lost 6 bases to trimming and J lost 6 bases, with 12 bases between them. CDR1 and CDR2 (germline): MNHEY, SVGAGI. CDR3 amino acids: CASRIDSSEQYF. Here the CDR3 DNA reads TGTGCCAGCAGGATAGACAGCTCCGAGCAGTACTTC.

This chain connects TRBV5-5 to TRBJ2-7; the match to TRBD1 covers 10 bases. This CDR3 contains 15 residues. Germline V gene data show CDR1 as SGHKS and CDR2 as YYEKEE (reference sequence). V dropped 3 bases and J dropped 4; count of bases not matched to a gene: 7. The DNA of the CDR3 is TGTGCCAGCAGCTACGCGGGACAGGGGCCTTACGAGCAGTACTTC. It encodes CASSYAGQGPYEQYF.

The rearrangement links TRBV6-5 to TRBJ2-1, with 7 bases fitting TRBD1. The CDR3 contains 15 residues. Germline CDR1 MNHEY, CDR2 SVGAGI. Trimming cost V 5 bases and J 9 bases; bases outside gene matches: 13. CDR3 sequence reads: CASSLTRLTGSEQFF. The DNA for the CDR3 is TGTGCCAGCAGTCTTACTCGATTGACAGGGAGTGAGCAGTTCTTC.

This sequence joins TRBV7-2 and TRBJ2-5, with a tentative D call TRBD2 (5 bases). Trimming removed 4 bases at V and 5 bases at J, with 14 bases between. The germline V gene encodes CDR1 SGHTA and CDR2 FQGNSA. This CDR3 has 14 residues. CDR3 loop: CASSSTRTGETQYF. The CDR3 DNA is TGTGCCAGCAGCTCCACCCGGACGGGGGAGACCCAGTACTTC.

This clone is a singleton in its sample. The CDR3 region is CASSLGTVSNQPQHF. For the CDR3, the DNA is TGTGCCAGCAGCTTAGGGACTGTAAGCAATCAGCCCCAGCATTTT. The rearrangement links TRBV11-2 to TRBJ1-5; D not certain. The CDR3 loop spans 15 amino acids. V lost 1 base and J lost 1, with 8 bases in between. Per germline, CDR1 SGHAT and CDR2 FQNNGV. The full variable domain, its missing parts supplied by reference TRBV11-2 and TRBJ1-5, is EAGVAQSPRYKIIEKRQSVAFWCNPISGHATLYWYQQILGQGPKLLIQFQNNGVVDDSQLPKDRFSAERLKGVDSTLKIQPAKLEDSAVYLCASSLGTVSNQPQHFGDGTRLSIL.

V gene TRBV2 combines with J gene TRBJ2-2, with TRBD2 matching over 9 bases. Germline CDR1 and CDR2: SNHLY and FYNNEI. This CDR3 contains 14 residues. V gave up 6 bases and J gave up 4 bases; unmatched junction bases: 3. The CDR3 nucleotides are TGTGCCAGCAGCTTAGCGGGAGTCACCGGGGAGCTGTTTTTT. Residues: CASSLAGVTGELFF. The variable domain in full, with the rest retrieved from reference TRBV2 and TRBJ2-2, is EPEVTQTPSHQVTQMGQEVILRCVPISNHLYFYWYRQILGQKVEFLVSFYNNEISEKSEIFDDQFSVERPDGSNFTLKIRSTKLEDSAMYFCASSLAGVTGELFFGEGSRLTVL.

The chain uses TRBV6-5 and TRBJ1-1, with a tentative D call TRBD1 (5 bases). From germline, CDR1 is MNHEY and CDR2 SVGAGI. The V and J ends lost 5 bases and 5 bases respectively, with 15 bases between them. This CDR3 is built from 14 residues. The CDR3 DNA sequence: TGTGCCAGCAGTACGCAGGGTCTTGGGACTGAAGCTTTCTTT. Translating it yields CASSTQGLGTEAFF.

Only one count was recorded for this clone. The V gene is TRBV6-1, the J gene TRBJ2-3; 10 positions match TRBD2. Trimming cost V 3 bases and J 2 bases; bases outside gene matches: 8. Germline assignment: CDR1 MNHNS and CDR2 SASEGT. The length of the CDR3 is 17 residues. In nucleotides, the CDR3 is TGTGCCAGCAGTGACCTAGCGGGGGCCGCGGACACAGATACGCAGTATTTT. This translates into CASSDLAGAADTDTQYF.

The chain uses TRBV5-1 and TRBJ1-5, with D unresolved. Germline V gives CDR1 SGHRS, CDR2 YFSETQ. Trimming pared 4 bases from V and 5 bases from J, leaving 10 bases between. The CDR3 has 13 residues. CDR3 amino acids: CASSLHGDQPQHF. CDR3 coding DNA: TGCGCCAGCAGCCTCCACGGGGATCAGCCCCAGCATTTT.

Points on this clone: Germline is not matched at one junction end, which may reflect a read error. The gene calls are TRBV29-1 and TRBJ2-2; tentatively, D is TRBD2 (6 bases). Germline CDR1 is SQVTM and CDR2 is ANQGSEA. CDR3 length: 13 residues. CDR3 sequence reads: CSVEGGFDGELFF. CDR3 sequence (DNA): TGCAGCGTCGAAGGAGGGTTTGACGGGGAGCTGTTTTTT.

A single count supports this clone. The chain is built from TRBV5-4 and TRBJ2-3; maybe TRBD2 (7 bases). The CDR3 sequence is 15 residues long. Trimming took off 4 bases at V and 4 bases at J, with 16 bases between the two ends. CDR1 is SGHNT, CDR2 YYREEE, per germline (reference sequence). The DNA of the CDR3 is TGTGCCAGCAGCCTTCTGGCGGGGGCTGCAGATACGCAGTATTTT. It encodes CASSLLAGAADTQYF.

The J gene is TRBJ1-1, the V gene TRBV7-6, with 8 nucleotides matching TRBD1. The CDR3 runs to 15 residues. Germline CDR1 and CDR2: SGHVS and FNYEAQ. The J segment lost 3 bases and the V segment lost 2 bases, leaving 5 bases of the junction unmatched. The CDR3 here is CASSLRTGLDTEAFF. The CDR3 nucleotides are TGTGCCAGCAGCTTACGGACAGGGTTAGACACTGAAGCTTTCTTT.

This clone was seen just once. The chain employs TRBV10-3 and TRBJ2-3, with a tentative D call TRBD2 (7 bases). CDR3 size: 18 residues. Trimming pared 2 bases from V and 3 bases from J, leaving 21 bases between. CDR1 ENHRY and CDR2 SYGVKD come from the germline V gene. DNA for the CDR3: TGTGCCATCAGTGAGGAGGGACGTGTGGGGGGGCGGACAGATACGCAGTATTTT. It codes for CAISEEGRVGGRTDTQYF.

In regard to this clone: Mismatch with germline at one junction end may stem from a read error. The chain couples TRBV19 to TRBJ1-2, with 8 bases lining up with TRBD1. The V gene's germline CDR1 is LNHDA and CDR2 SQIVND (reference sequence). CDR3 size: 15 residues. CDR3 amino acids: CASSIGQGPPYGYIF. CDR3 sequence (DNA): TGTGCCAGTAGTATAGGACAGGGGCCTCCCTATGGCTACATCTTC.

V is TRBV29-1 and J is TRBJ1-5; 12 positions agree with TRBD1. The CDR3 is made up of 14 amino acids. Trimming cost V 4 bases and J 7 bases; bases outside gene matches: 5. Germline V CDR1 and CDR2: SQVTM, ANQGSEA. The DNA of the CDR3 is TGCAGCGTTGGGGGACAGGGGGCCGGGCAGCCCCAGCATTTT. The encoded protein is CSVGGQGAGQPQHF.

This clone was observed a handful of times. The V and J genes are TRBV5-1 and TRBJ2-2; 9 nucleotides agree with TRBD1. From germline, CDR1 is SGHRS and CDR2 YFSETQ. Trimming removed 9 bases from V and 8 bases from J; junction bases left unmatched: 11. The CDR3 consists of 14 residues. In DNA form, the CDR3 reads TGCGCCACTTCAAGGACAGGGGAGAAGGGGGAGCTGTTTTTT. As protein: CATSRTGEKGELFF.

V and J are TRBV4-1 and TRBJ2-5; D possibly corresponds to TRBD2 (7 bases). V lost 1 base and J lost 4, with 16 bases in between. Germline CDR1 reads MGHRA; CDR2 reads YSYEKL. The CDR3 sequence is 16 residues long. In nucleotides, the CDR3 is TGCGCCAGCAGCCAAGTAGCGGGTTGGGGGCGAGAGACCCAGTACTTC. This encodes CASSQVAGWGRETQYF.

The CDR3 reads CASSLAGQGAYEQYF. DNA for the CDR3: TGTGCCAGCAGTCTTGCGGGACAGGGTGCCTACGAGCAGTACTTC. The chain carries TRBV5-4 and TRBJ2-7, with 9 bases fitting TRBD1. The CDR3 length is 15 residues. V shed 5 bases, J shed 2 bases, and the junction held 8 bases outside the gene matches. CDR1 is SGHNT and CDR2 is YYREEE in the germline V gene (reference sequence).

This rearrangement joins TRBV5-1 to TRBJ2-3; D remains ambiguous. With 5 bases removed from V and 5 bases from J, the gap between germline ends came to 9 bases. This CDR3 comprises 12 residues. Germline-derived CDR1 and CDR2 are SGHRS and YFSETQ. The CDR3 sequence is CASSAGLDTQYF. The CDR3 nucleotides read TGCGCCAGCAGTGCTGGGCTAGATACGCAGTATTTT.

The gene calls are TRBV5-4 and TRBJ2-7; D may be TRBD2 (5 bases). V shed 4 bases and J shed 1 base, with 15 bases lying between them. The CDR3 consists of 15 residues. Germline V lookup: CDR1 SGHNT, CDR2 YYREEE (reference sequence). The chain's CDR3 is CASSRGSDSSYEQYF. For the CDR3, the DNA is TGTGCCAGCAGCCGAGGGTCGGATTCTTCCTACGAGCAGTACTTC.

The chain employs TRBV19 and TRBJ1-5, with 9 bases fitting TRBD1. V trimming: 5 bases; J trimming: 6 bases; junction bases outside the gene matches: 11. Germline CDR1 is LNHDA and CDR2 is SQIVND (reference sequence). There are 16 residues in the CDR3. The CDR3 DNA sequence: TGTGCCAGTAGTCCCCGGGCGGGACAGGGAGTTCAGCCCCAGCATTTT. This gives the protein CASSPRAGQGVQPQHF.